A selection of T cell receptor beta chains follows, all from one sample in a study of CD8 T cells in Susac syndrome. TCRdb itself ran the immunoSEQ multiplex PCR reads through MiXCR, one entry per CDR3 protein. Found here are about 210,000 distinct CDR3 sequences, roughly 95% of them singletons; the top ten hold roughly 0.1%. The sequencing input was CD4+ T cells from PBMCs. Receptor source: a human donor in good health. The CDR3 runs from the conserved cysteine through the conserved F or W. The D gene is left open where the match is weak. Where a row states a size, it is once, few, many or the class of an expanded clone; other rows omit it.

clone size: -; V gene: TRBV7-9; D gene: TRBD1; J gene: TRBJ1-5; CDR3 length: 15; CDR3 protein: CASSQRTGINQPQHF; CDR3 DNA: TGTGCCAGCAGCCAACGGACAGGGATTAATCAGCCCCAGCATTTT
clone size: once; V gene: TRBV6-5; D gene: -; J gene: TRBJ2-3; CDR3 length: 12; CDR3 protein: CASSTDGDTQYF; CDR3 DNA: TGTGCCAGCAGCACGGACGGAGATACGCAGTATTTT
clone size: -; V gene: TRBV18; D gene: TRBD2; J gene: TRBJ2-7; CDR3 length: 17; CDR3 protein: CASSLPLLAGVAYEQYF; CDR3 DNA: TGTGCCAGCTCACTCCCTCTACTAGCGGGGGTAGCCTACGAGCAGTACTTC
clone size: -; V gene: TRBV20-1; D gene: -; J gene: TRBJ1-2; CDR3 length: 11; CDR3 protein: CSARDPGGYTF; CDR3 DNA: TGCAGTGCTAGGGACCCCGGGGGCTACACCTTC
clone size: -; V gene: TRBV20-1; D gene: TRBD2; J gene: TRBJ2-1; CDR3 length: 16; CDR3 protein: CSALTSGRSSYNEQFF; CDR3 DNA: TGCAGTGCGTTGACTAGCGGGAGGAGCTCCTACAATGAGCAGTTCTTC
clone size: -; V gene: TRBV3-1; D gene: TRBD1; J gene: TRBJ1-5; CDR3 length: 14; CDR3 protein: CASSPWTGRQPQHF; CDR3 DNA: TGTGCCAGCAGCCCATGGACAGGGAGGCAGCCCCAGCATTTT
clone size: -; V gene: TRBV25-1; D gene: TRBD2; J gene: TRBJ2-1; CDR3 length: 14; CDR3 protein: CASSEPGGGAEQFF; CDR3 DNA: TGTGCCAGCAGTGAACCGGGGGGTGGGGCTGAGCAGTTCTTC
clone size: -; V gene: TRBV18; D gene: -; J gene: TRBJ2-5; CDR3 length: 11; CDR3 protein: CASSLDQAQYF; CDR3 DNA: TGTGCCAGCTCTCTCGACCAGGCCCAGTACTTC
clone size: -; V gene: TRBV29-1; D gene: -; J gene: TRBJ1-1; CDR3 length: 13; CDR3 protein: CSAHRGTGTEAFF; CDR3 DNA: TGCAGCGCCCACCGGGGTACCGGCACTGAAGCTTTCTTT
clone size: -; V gene: TRBV12-3/TRBV12-4; D gene: TRBD2; J gene: TRBJ2-1; CDR3 length: 14; CDR3 protein: CASNGGSGIDEQFF; CDR3 DNA: TGTGCCAGCAACGGGGGTAGCGGGATAGATGAGCAGTTCTTC
clone size: -; V gene: TRBV20-1; D gene: -; J gene: TRBJ2-7; CDR3 length: 13; CDR3 protein: CSAKSGGLYEQYF; CDR3 DNA: TGCAGTGCTAAATCAGGGGGGCTGTACGAGCAGTACTTC
clone size: -; V gene: TRBV7-9; D gene: -; J gene: TRBJ1-1; CDR3 length: 14; CDR3 protein: CASRPGAGSTEAFF; CDR3 DNA: TGTGCCAGCAGGCCCGGGGCAGGGTCCACTGAAGCTTTCTTT
clone size: -; V gene: TRBV11-2; D gene: TRBD2; J gene: TRBJ2-1; CDR3 length: 17; CDR3 protein: CASSPWASGSKGNEQFF; CDR3 DNA: TGTGCCAGCAGCCCATGGGCTAGCGGGAGCAAGGGAAATGAGCAGTTCTTC
clone size: -; V gene: TRBV6-5; D gene: TRBD1; J gene: TRBJ1-2; CDR3 length: 16; CDR3 protein: CASSYRWGTGEGGYTF; CDR3 DNA: TGTGCCAGCAGTTACAGGTGGGGGACAGGAGAGGGAGGCTACACCTTC
clone size: -; V gene: TRBV29-1; D gene: -; J gene: TRBJ2-3; CDR3 length: 15; CDR3 protein: CSVDQGTPSTDTQYF; CDR3 DNA: TGCAGCGTTGATCAAGGCACGCCTAGCACAGATACGCAGTATTTT
clone size: -; V gene: TRBV30; D gene: -; J gene: TRBJ1-2; CDR3 length: 12; CDR3 protein: CAWDRTNYGYTF; CDR3 DNA: TGTGCCTGGGACAGGACTAACTATGGCTACACCTTC
clone size: once; V gene: TRBV7-2; D gene: -; J gene: TRBJ2-4; CDR3 length: 14; CDR3 protein: CASSLGLSLNIQYF; CDR3 DNA: TGTGCCAGCAGCTTAGGTCTCAGCTTAAACATTCAGTACTTC
clone size: -; V gene: TRBV15; D gene: -; J gene: TRBJ2-7; CDR3 length: 14; CDR3 protein: CATSRDRGTYEQYF; CDR3 DNA: TGTGCCACCAGCAGAGATCGGGGGACCTACGAGCAGTACTTC
clone size: -; V gene: TRBV9; D gene: -; J gene: TRBJ2-7; CDR3 length: 13; CDR3 protein: CASSSGPTYEQYF; CDR3 DNA: TGTGCCAGCAGCTCGGGGCCAACCTACGAGCAGTACTTC
clone size: -; V gene: TRBV9; D gene: TRBD1; J gene: TRBJ2-5; CDR3 length: 14; CDR3 protein: CASSVRGLQETQYF; CDR3 DNA: TGTGCCAGCAGCGTCAGGGGGCTCCAAGAGACCCAGTACTTC
clone size: -; V gene: TRBV6-4; D gene: -; J gene: TRBJ1-2; CDR3 length: 14; CDR3 protein: CASSDFYGTGGYTF; CDR3 DNA: TGTGCCAGCAGTGACTTTTACGGAACCGGGGGCTACACCTTC
clone size: -; V gene: TRBV30; D gene: -; J gene: TRBJ2-3; CDR3 length: 12; CDR3 protein: CAWNRRTDTQYF; CDR3 DNA: TGTGCCTGGAACCGCCGCACAGATACGCAGTATTTT
clone size: -; V gene: TRBV30; D gene: TRBD1; J gene: TRBJ1-2; CDR3 length: 13; CDR3 protein: CAWNADRGIGYTF; CDR3 DNA: TGTGCCTGGAACGCGGACAGGGGGATAGGCTACACCTTC
clone size: -; V gene: TRBV27; D gene: TRBD1; J gene: TRBJ2-7; CDR3 length: 14; CDR3 protein: CASSLRDRTTRQYF; CDR3 DNA: TGTGCCAGCAGTTTAAGGGACAGAACTACGAGACAGTACTTC
clone size: -; V gene: TRBV4-1; D gene: -; J gene: TRBJ2-7; CDR3 length: 16; CDR3 protein: CASSQGGRSFSYEQYF; CDR3 DNA: TGCGCCAGCAGCCAAGGGGGGAGGAGCTTTTCCTACGAGCAGTACTTC
clone size: -; V gene: TRBV7-3; D gene: TRBD2; J gene: TRBJ2-3; CDR3 length: 18; CDR3 protein: CASSLGIGLASSTDTQYF; CDR3 DNA: TGTGCCAGCAGCTTAGGGATTGGACTAGCGAGTAGCACAGATACGCAGTATTTT
clone size: -; V gene: TRBV7-9; D gene: TRBD1; J gene: TRBJ1-1; CDR3 length: 15; CDR3 protein: CASLFGSTGGTEAFF; CDR3 DNA: TGTGCCAGCCTCTTCGGATCCACAGGGGGCACTGAAGCTTTCTTT
clone size: -; V gene: TRBV7-3; D gene: TRBD2; J gene: TRBJ2-4; CDR3 length: 15; CDR3 protein: CASSPGLAGANIQYF; CDR3 DNA: TGTGCCAGCAGCCCAGGACTAGCGGGAGCAAACATTCAGTACTTC
clone size: -; V gene: TRBV15; D gene: -; J gene: TRBJ2-3; CDR3 length: 13; CDR3 protein: CATIRPNTDTQYF; CDR3 DNA: TGTGCCACCATCCGACCCAACACAGATACGCAGTATTTT
clone size: -; V gene: TRBV20-1; D gene: TRBD1; J gene: TRBJ1-2; CDR3 length: 13; CDR3 protein: CSARATGFSGYTF; CDR3 DNA: TGCAGTGCTAGGGCGACAGGGTTTAGTGGCTACACCTTC
clone size: -; V gene: TRBV6-2/TRBV6-3; D gene: -; J gene: TRBJ2-7; CDR3 length: 13; CDR3 protein: CASSYSTSYEQYF; CDR3 DNA: TGTGCCAGCAGTTACTCGACTAGTTACGAGCAGTACTTC
clone size: few; V gene: TRBV6-2/TRBV6-3; D gene: TRBD1; J gene: TRBJ2-7; CDR3 length: 14; CDR3 protein: CASSRTGGSYEQYF; CDR3 DNA: TGTGCCAGCAGCCGGACAGGGGGATCCTACGAGCAGTACTTC
clone size: -; V gene: TRBV2; D gene: -; J gene: TRBJ1-6; CDR3 length: 12; CDR3 protein: CASSESDSPLHF; CDR3 DNA: TGTGCCAGCAGTGAGAGTGATTCACCCCTCCACTTT
clone size: -; V gene: TRBV10-3; D gene: -; J gene: TRBJ2-3; CDR3 length: 17; CDR3 protein: CAISESPQGQEFDTQYF; CDR3 DNA: TGTGCCATCAGTGAGTCCCCACAGGGTCAAGAGTTCGATACGCAGTATTTT
clone size: once; V gene: TRBV9; D gene: -; J gene: TRBJ2-7; CDR3 length: 15; CDR3 protein: CASSVGPRGDYEQYF; CDR3 DNA: TGTGCCAGCAGCGTAGGCCCCAGGGGAGATTACGAGCAGTACTTC
clone size: -; V gene: TRBV14; D gene: TRBD2; J gene: TRBJ2-7; CDR3 length: 15; CDR3 protein: CASSRHGLAEYEQYF; CDR3 DNA: TGTGCCAGCAGCCGCCATGGACTAGCAGAATACGAGCAGTACTTC
clone size: -; V gene: TRBV19; D gene: -; J gene: TRBJ2-2; CDR3 length: 14; CDR3 protein: CASTPQGLGGELFF; CDR3 DNA: TGTGCCAGTACCCCTCAGGGCTTAGGCGGGGAGCTGTTTTTT
clone size: -; V gene: TRBV6-2/TRBV6-3; D gene: -; J gene: TRBJ2-7; CDR3 length: 14; CDR3 protein: CASSYRTVPKEQYF; CDR3 DNA: TGTGCCAGCAGTTACCGGACAGTCCCTAAGGAGCAGTACTTC
clone size: -; V gene: TRBV19; D gene: TRBD2; J gene: TRBJ2-2; CDR3 length: 15; CDR3 protein: CASSTSGRGTGELFF; CDR3 DNA: TGTGCCAGTAGTACTAGCGGGAGAGGGACCGGGGAGCTGTTTTTT
clone size: few; V gene: TRBV11-2; D gene: TRBD2; J gene: TRBJ2-1; CDR3 length: 21; CDR3 protein: CASSLGRKLAGLIMSYNEQFF; CDR3 DNA: TGTGCCAGCAGCTTAGGTCGGAAACTAGCGGGGTTGATAATGTCCTACAATGAGCAGTTCTTC
clone size: -; V gene: TRBV28; D gene: -; J gene: TRBJ1-4; CDR3 length: 13; CDR3 protein: CASSNTPNEKLFF; CDR3 DNA: TGTGCCAGCAGCAATACCCCTAATGAAAAACTGTTTTTT
clone size: -; V gene: TRBV7-9; D gene: -; J gene: TRBJ2-1; CDR3 length: 14; CDR3 protein: CASSPQAGLGEQFF; CDR3 DNA: TGTGCCAGCAGCCCACAGGCGGGGCTAGGGGAGCAGTTCTTC
clone size: -; V gene: TRBV5-4; D gene: TRBD2; J gene: TRBJ2-3; CDR3 length: 14; CDR3 protein: CASSLAGARDTQYF; CDR3 DNA: TGTGCCAGCAGCCTAGCGGGGGCAAGGGATACGCAGTATTTT
clone size: -; V gene: TRBV29-1; D gene: TRBD2; J gene: TRBJ2-1; CDR3 length: 22; CDR3 protein: CSVRLPPKTSGRYHGAYNEQFF; CDR3 DNA: TGCAGCGTTCGCCTGCCGCCCAAAACTAGCGGGAGGTATCATGGCGCCTACAATGAGCAGTTCTTC
clone size: -; V gene: TRBV6-5; D gene: TRBD1; J gene: TRBJ1-2; CDR3 length: 15; CDR3 protein: CASNPGTGGNYGYTF; CDR3 DNA: TGTGCCAGCAACCCGGGGACAGGGGGGAACTATGGCTACACCTTC
clone size: few; V gene: TRBV29-1; D gene: -; J gene: TRBJ2-3; CDR3 length: 10; CDR3 protein: CSGGTDTQYF; CDR3 DNA: TGCAGCGGTGGCACAGATACGCAGTATTTT
clone size: -; V gene: TRBV5-4; D gene: -; J gene: TRBJ2-5; CDR3 length: 14; CDR3 protein: CASRADRSLETQYF; CDR3 DNA: TGTGCCAGCAGAGCAGACAGGAGCTTGGAGACCCAGTACTTC
clone size: -; V gene: TRBV11-2; D gene: -; J gene: TRBJ1-4; CDR3 length: 17; CDR3 protein: CASSSNTGRGVNEKLFF; CDR3 DNA: TGTGCCAGCAGCTCGAATACAGGGCGGGGAGTTAATGAAAAACTGTTTTTT
clone size: -; V gene: TRBV3-1; D gene: -; J gene: TRBJ1-2; CDR3 length: 14; CDR3 protein: CASSSPRGFGGYTF; CDR3 DNA: TGTGCCAGCAGCTCCCCTCGGGGCTTCGGTGGCTACACCTTC
clone size: few; V gene: TRBV24-1; D gene: TRBD2; J gene: TRBJ2-1; CDR3 length: 13; CDR3 protein: CATSGGSYNEQFF; CDR3 DNA: TGTGCCACCTCGGGGGGATCCTACAATGAGCAGTTCTTC
clone size: once; V gene: TRBV3-1; D gene: -; J gene: TRBJ1-5; CDR3 length: 15; CDR3 protein: CASSQDARAVQPQHF; CDR3 DNA: TGTGCCAGCAGCCAAGACGCAAGGGCGGTACAGCCCCAGCATTTT
clone size: -; V gene: TRBV11-1; D gene: TRBD1; J gene: TRBJ1-2; CDR3 length: 16; CDR3 protein: CASSQRPGQLFYGYTF; CDR3 DNA: TGTGCCAGCAGCCAACGTCCGGGACAGCTCTTCTATGGCTACACCTTC
clone size: -; V gene: TRBV30; D gene: -; J gene: TRBJ2-1; CDR3 length: 12; CDR3 protein: CASSGTPNEQFF; CDR3 DNA: TGTGCCTCTTCCGGGACCCCAAATGAGCAGTTCTTC
clone size: -; V gene: TRBV3-1; D gene: -; J gene: TRBJ2-5; CDR3 length: 16; CDR3 protein: CASSQELGARAETQYF; CDR3 DNA: TGTGCCAGCAGCCAAGAATTGGGTGCGAGGGCCGAGACCCAGTACTTC